This is a list of T cell receptor beta chains from one sample in a study of cytomegalovirus exposure and HLA in healthy donors. Clones were read by immunoSEQ multiplex PCR, and TCRdb kept only the in-frame ones, dropping some. The table records around 150,000 clones, roughly 80% of them present only once. Sequencing was done on a sample of PBMCs. All receptors come from a male donor in good health and CMV-seronegative. CDR3s include the opening cysteine and the closing phenylalanine or tryptophan. The D gene is left open where the match is weak. Size is stated for part of the rows, as once, few or many counts, or as a class when the clone is expanded.

D gene	clone size	V gene	J gene	CDR3 DNA	CDR3 protein
TRBD1	.	TRBV4-2	TRBJ2-7	TGTGCCAGCAGCCCAGGGGGCTACGAGCAGTACTTC	CASSPGGYEQYF
TRBD1	.	TRBV19	TRBJ1-1	TGTGCCAGTAGGACACAGGGGGCGGTCACTGAAGCTTTCTTT	CASRTQGAVTEAFF
TRBD1	.	TRBV6-1	TRBJ1-3	TGTGCCAGCAGTGGACAGGGCCACTCTGGAAACACCATATATTTT	CASSGQGHSGNTIYF
TRBD2	.	TRBV29-1	TRBJ2-7	TGCAGCGTTGAAGAAATAGCGGGGGCCTACGAGCAGTACTTC	CSVEEIAGAYEQYF
TRBD2	.	TRBV13	TRBJ2-2	TGTGCCAGCAGCCGTTGGCGGGAGGGGACCGGGGAGCTGTTTTTT	CASSRWREGTGELFF
.	.	TRBV28	TRBJ2-1	TGTGCCAGCGGGGGCCGGGACGGACACAATGAGCAGTTCTTC	CASGGRDGHNEQFF
TRBD1	.	TRBV4-3	TRBJ2-5	TGCGCCAGCAGCCCGGACAGGGGAAAAGAGACCCAGTACTTC	CASSPDRGKETQYF
.	.	TRBV28	TRBJ2-1	TGTGCCAGCCTTCCTAACTACGACAGTAGCTCCTACAATGAGCAGTTCTTC	CASLPNYDSSSYNEQFF
TRBD1	.	TRBV2	TRBJ1-1	TGTGCCAGCAGGACAGGGGCAAGAGAAGCTTTCTTT	CASRTGAREAFF
.	few	TRBV29-1	TRBJ2-3	TGCAGCGTCGTTAGCGGTAGCACAGATACGCAGTATTTT	CSVVSGSTDTQYF
.	once	TRBV7-9	TRBJ1-3	TGTGCCAGCAGAATGACAGGCGACTCTGGAAACACCATATATTTT	CASRMTGDSGNTIYF
.	.	TRBV15	TRBJ2-7	TGTGCCACCAGCACCCAGGACACCTACGAGCAGTACTTC	CATSTQDTYEQYF
.	.	TRBV2	TRBJ1-5	TGTGCCAGCAGATACAGGGCTAACAATCAGCCCCAGCATTTT	CASRYRANNQPQHF
TRBD1	.	TRBV6-5	TRBJ1-4	TGTGCCAGCAGTGGGGACAGCCTTAATGAAAAACTGTTTTTT	CASSGDSLNEKLFF
.	once	TRBV5-5	TRBJ2-2	TGTGCCAGCTACCCGACAGGTGGCACCGGGGAGCTGTTTTTT	CASYPTGGTGELFF
.	.	TRBV11-2	TRBJ2-5	TGTGCCAGCGCGATCTGGGGGGTCGCTCAAGAGACCCAGTACTTC	CASAIWGVAQETQYF
.	few	TRBV5-1	TRBJ2-6	TGCGCCAGCAGCGGACCCCAGGGTGATGGGGCCAACGTCCTGACTTTC	CASSGPQGDGANVLTF
.	.	TRBV6-1	TRBJ1-1	TGTGCCAGCCGCACATCAGGGGCCGAGGGAGCTTTCTTT	CASRTSGAEGAFF
.	.	TRBV9	TRBJ2-1	TGTGCCAGCAGCGTAGGCAGTGAGCAGTTCTTC	CASSVGSEQFF
TRBD1	.	TRBV7-9	TRBJ1-6	TGTGCCAGCAGCCCTAAGACAGGGGGCAATTCACCCCTCCACTTT	CASSPKTGGNSPLHF
.	.	TRBV7-2	TRBJ1-2	TGTGCCAGCAGCTTAGCCTCCTTGGACCGGGATTATGGCTACACCTTC	CASSLASLDRDYGYTF
.	.	TRBV10-3	TRBJ2-7	TGTGCCATCAGTGTCAACAGGGCGATGAGCGAGCAGTACTTC	CAISVNRAMSEQYF
.	.	TRBV4-2	TRBJ2-7	TGTGCCAGCAGCCAAGATATGGCAGGGAACGAGCAGTACTTC	CASSQDMAGNEQYF
.	few	TRBV28	TRBJ1-1	TGTGCCAGCAGGAAATCAGGGCCTGGGCCTGAAGCTTTCTTT	CASRKSGPGPEAFF
.	.	TRBV4-3	TRBJ1-1	TGCGCCAGCAGCCAAGAGTCGGGTTTTGGCACTGAAGCTTTCTTT	CASSQESGFGTEAFF
.	.	TRBV18	TRBJ2-2	TGTGCCAGCTCACCAACAGTGAACACCGGGGAGCTGTTTTTT	CASSPTVNTGELFF
TRBD2	.	TRBV6-5	TRBJ2-1	TGTGCCAGCAGCAGGACTAGCGATGAGCAGTTCTTC	CASSRTSDEQFF
.	.	TRBV5-4	TRBJ1-1	TGTGCCAGCACCCTCCCCGGGGAGGGGAGGGGCACTGAAGCTTTCTTT	CASTLPGEGRGTEAFF
TRBD2	once	TRBV18	TRBJ2-1	TGTGCCAGCTCAAAGGGGACTAGCGGCAACAATGAGCAGTTCTTC	CASSKGTSGNNEQFF
TRBD1	.	TRBV4-2	TRBJ2-1	TGTGCCAGCAGCCCCGGGACAGGGGATTACAATGAGCAGTTCTTC	CASSPGTGDYNEQFF
.	.	TRBV13	TRBJ2-2	TGTGCCAGCAGCTTAGCGTGGACAAAGAACACCGGGGAGCTGTTTTTT	CASSLAWTKNTGELFF
TRBD1	.	TRBV7-9	TRBJ2-7	TGTGCCAGCAGTAACGTTGACAGGGAAGCCTACGAGCAGTACTTC	CASSNVDREAYEQYF
.	.	TRBV18	TRBJ1-5	TGTGCCAGCTCACTTACCGACACTCAGCCCCAGCATTTT	CASSLTDTQPQHF
.	.	TRBV6-5	TRBJ1-6	TGTGCCAGCAGTTACGTCGATAGTTCACCCCTCCACTTT	CASSYVDSSPLHF
TRBD1	.	TRBV27	TRBJ1-1	TGTGCCAGCAGTTCCCGGGACAGTTTATGGACTGAAGCTTTCTTT	CASSSRDSLWTEAFF
.	.	TRBV28	TRBJ2-7	TGTGCCAGCATGGTAGGCGGCTCCTACGAGCAGTACTTC	CASMVGGSYEQYF
TRBD1	.	TRBV27	TRBJ2-4	TGTGCCAGCAGTTCGGCCGGGACAGGGTGGGACATTCAGTACTTC	CASSSAGTGWDIQYF
TRBD2	.	TRBV5-4	TRBJ2-1	TGTGCCAGCAGCTTAGTCGGCGGGAGGGGGAGCTCCTACAATGAGCAGTTCTTC	CASSLVGGRGSSYNEQFF
.	.	TRBV11-2	TRBJ1-4	TGTGCCAGCAGCCCCCAGGCAGGGCCAGGTGAAAAACTGTTTTTT	CASSPQAGPGEKLFF
.	few	TRBV5-1	TRBJ2-1	TGCGCCAGCGGATCCGGGAGTCGATACAATGAGCAGTTCTTC	CASGSGSRYNEQFF
.	.	TRBV5-5	TRBJ2-1	TGTGCCAGCAGCTCAGCGCACTACAATGAGCAGTTCTTC	CASSSAHYNEQFF
TRBD2	.	TRBV13	TRBJ2-3	TGTGCCAGCAGCTTACGCTTAGCGGGGTCCGAAATCACAGATACGCAGTATTTT	CASSLRLAGSEITDTQYF
.	once	TRBV4-2	TRBJ2-1	TGTGCCAGCAGCCAAGGGCGGGGCTCCTACAATGAGCAGTTCTTC	CASSQGRGSYNEQFF
TRBD1	.	TRBV7-9	TRBJ2-3	TGTGCCAGCAGCCTGGGCCAGGGGGCCCAGACAGATACGCAGTATTTT	CASSLGQGAQTDTQYF
TRBD1	.	TRBV28	TRBJ1-1	TGTGCCAGCAGTCCAACAAGGGCCAGGGGGCGGAATACTGAAGCTTTCTTT	CASSPTRARGRNTEAFF
.	few	TRBV21-1	TRBJ2-7	TGTGCCAGCAGCAAATGCGGGACCTTCTACGAGCAGTACTTC	CASSKCGTFYEQYF
.	.	TRBV11-2	TRBJ2-7	TGTGCTACAGCCCGAGGGCCCAGCTACGAGCAGTACTTC	CATARGPSYEQYF
TRBD1	.	TRBV5-6	TRBJ2-1	TGTGCCAGCAGCATCGGGACAGGGTGGAAAGAGCAGTTCTTC	CASSIGTGWKEQFF